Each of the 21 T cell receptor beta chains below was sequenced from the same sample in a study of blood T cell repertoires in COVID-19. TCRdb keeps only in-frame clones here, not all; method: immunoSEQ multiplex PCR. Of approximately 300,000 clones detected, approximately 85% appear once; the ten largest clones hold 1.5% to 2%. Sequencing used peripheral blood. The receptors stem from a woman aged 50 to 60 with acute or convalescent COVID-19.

CDR3 nucleotide sequence: TGTGCCAGCAGCTGGCCCGTTTTCACCTACGAGCAGTACTTC. Its translation is CASSWPVFTYEQYF. V gene TRBV11-3 combines with J gene TRBJ2-7, with no clear D. This CDR3 is built from 14 residues. The V end lost 4 bases, the J end lost 2 bases, and 12 bases lay between the germline ends. CDR1 SGHNT and CDR2 YENEEA come from the germline V gene.

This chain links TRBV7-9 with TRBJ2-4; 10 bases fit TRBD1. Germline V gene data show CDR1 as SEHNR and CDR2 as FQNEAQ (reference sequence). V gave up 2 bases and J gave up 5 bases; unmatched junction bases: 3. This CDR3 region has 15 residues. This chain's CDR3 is CASSLNDRGQNIQYF. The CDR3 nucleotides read TGTGCCAGCAGCTTAAATGACAGGGGGCAAAACATTCAGTACTTC.

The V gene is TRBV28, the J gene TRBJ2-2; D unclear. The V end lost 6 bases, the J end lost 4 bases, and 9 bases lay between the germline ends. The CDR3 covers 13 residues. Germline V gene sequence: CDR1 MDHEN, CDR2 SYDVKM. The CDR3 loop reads CASSLYLTGELFF. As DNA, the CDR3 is TGTGCCAGCAGCCTCTATCTCACCGGGGAGCTGTTTTTT.

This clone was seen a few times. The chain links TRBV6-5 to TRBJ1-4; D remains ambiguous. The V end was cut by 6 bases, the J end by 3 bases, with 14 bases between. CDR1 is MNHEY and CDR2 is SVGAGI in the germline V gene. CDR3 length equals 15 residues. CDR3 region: CASRIAEVSNEKLFF. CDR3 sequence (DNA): TGTGCCAGCAGGATTGCCGAGGTATCTAATGAAAAACTGTTTTTT.

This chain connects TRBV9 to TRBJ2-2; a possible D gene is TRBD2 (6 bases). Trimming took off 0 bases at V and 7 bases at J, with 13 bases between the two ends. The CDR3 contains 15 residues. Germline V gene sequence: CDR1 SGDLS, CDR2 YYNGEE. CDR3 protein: CASSVGLASGGELFF. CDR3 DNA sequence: TGTGCCAGCAGCGTAGGCCTAGCGTCGGGCGGGGAGCTGTTTTTT.

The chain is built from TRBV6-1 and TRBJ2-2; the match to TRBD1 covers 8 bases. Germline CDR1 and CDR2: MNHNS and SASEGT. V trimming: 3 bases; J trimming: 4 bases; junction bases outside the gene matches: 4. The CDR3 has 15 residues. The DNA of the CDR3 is TGTGCCAGCAGTGACCAGGGGGCTGTCACCGGGGAGCTGTTTTTT. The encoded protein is CASSDQGAVTGELFF.

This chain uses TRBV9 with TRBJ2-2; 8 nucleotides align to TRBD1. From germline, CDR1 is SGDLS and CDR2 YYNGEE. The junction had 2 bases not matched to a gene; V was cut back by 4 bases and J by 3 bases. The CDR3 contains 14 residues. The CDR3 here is CASSLQGDTGELFF. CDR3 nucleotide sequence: TGTGCCAGCAGCCTACAGGGGGACACCGGGGAGCTGTTTTTT. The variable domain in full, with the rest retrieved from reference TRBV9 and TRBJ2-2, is DSGVTQTPKHLITATGQRVTLRCSPRSGDLSVYWYQQSLDQGLQFLIQYYNGEERAKGNILERFSAQQFPDLHSELNLSSLELGDSALYFCASSLQGDTGELFFGEGSRLTVL.

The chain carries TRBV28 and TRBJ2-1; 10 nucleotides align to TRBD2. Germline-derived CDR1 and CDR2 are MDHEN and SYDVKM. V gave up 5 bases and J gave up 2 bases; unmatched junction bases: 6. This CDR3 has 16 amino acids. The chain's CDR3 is CASSAGLAEAYNEQFF. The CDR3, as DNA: TGTGCCAGCAGTGCCGGACTAGCGGAAGCCTACAATGAGCAGTTCTTC.

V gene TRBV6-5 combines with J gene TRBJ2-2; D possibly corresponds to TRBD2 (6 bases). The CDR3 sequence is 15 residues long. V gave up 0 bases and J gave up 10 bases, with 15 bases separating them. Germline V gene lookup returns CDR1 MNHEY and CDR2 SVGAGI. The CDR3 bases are TGTGCCAGCAGTTACTCGAGTCTAGCGCGGGAGGAGCTGTTTTTT. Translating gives CASSYSSLAREELFF.

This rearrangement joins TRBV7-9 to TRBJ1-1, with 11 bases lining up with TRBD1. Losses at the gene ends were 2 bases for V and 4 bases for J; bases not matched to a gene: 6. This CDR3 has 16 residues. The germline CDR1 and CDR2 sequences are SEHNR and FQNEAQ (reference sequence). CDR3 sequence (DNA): TGTGCCAGCAGCTTAATAGGACAGGGGGCGGGCACTGAAGCTTTCTTT. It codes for CASSLIGQGAGTEAFF.

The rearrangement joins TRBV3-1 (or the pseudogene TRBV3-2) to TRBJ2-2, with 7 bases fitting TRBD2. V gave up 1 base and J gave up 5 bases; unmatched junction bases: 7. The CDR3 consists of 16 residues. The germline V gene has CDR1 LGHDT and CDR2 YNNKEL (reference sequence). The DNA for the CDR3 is TGTGCCAGCAGCCAAGCGGGCGGGAGCTATACCGGGGAGCTGTTTTTT. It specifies CASSQAGGSYTGELFF.

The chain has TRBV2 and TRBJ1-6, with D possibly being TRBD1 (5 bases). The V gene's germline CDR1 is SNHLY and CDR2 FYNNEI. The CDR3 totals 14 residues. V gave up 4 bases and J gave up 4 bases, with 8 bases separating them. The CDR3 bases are TGTGCCAGCAGTGGCAGGGTATATAATTCACCCCTCCACTTT. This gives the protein CASSGRVYNSPLHF.

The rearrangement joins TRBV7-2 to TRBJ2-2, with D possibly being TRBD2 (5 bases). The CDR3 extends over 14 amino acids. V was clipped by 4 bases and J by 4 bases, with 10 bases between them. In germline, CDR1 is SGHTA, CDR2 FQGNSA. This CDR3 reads CASSSTRITGELFF. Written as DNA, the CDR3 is TGTGCCAGCAGCTCTACTAGAATCACCGGGGAGCTGTTTTTT.

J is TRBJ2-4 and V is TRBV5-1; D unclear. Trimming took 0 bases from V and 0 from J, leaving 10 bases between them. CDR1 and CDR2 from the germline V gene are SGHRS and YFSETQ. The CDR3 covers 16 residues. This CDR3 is CASSLDVPLAKNIQYF. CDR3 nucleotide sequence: TGCGCCAGCAGCTTGGACGTCCCACTAGCCAAAAACATTCAGTACTTC.

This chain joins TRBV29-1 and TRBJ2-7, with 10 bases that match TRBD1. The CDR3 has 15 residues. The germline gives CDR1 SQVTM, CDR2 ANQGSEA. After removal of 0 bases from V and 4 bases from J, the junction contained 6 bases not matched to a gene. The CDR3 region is CSVEERDRGLYEQYF. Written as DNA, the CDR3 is TGCAGCGTTGAAGAAAGGGACAGGGGTCTGTACGAGCAGTACTTC.

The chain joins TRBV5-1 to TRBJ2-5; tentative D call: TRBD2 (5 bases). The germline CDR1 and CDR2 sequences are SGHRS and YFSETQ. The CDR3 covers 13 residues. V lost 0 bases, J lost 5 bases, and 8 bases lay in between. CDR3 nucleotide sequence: TGCGCCAGCAGCTTGGCCGGGGTGGAGACCCAGTACTTC. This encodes CASSLAGVETQYF. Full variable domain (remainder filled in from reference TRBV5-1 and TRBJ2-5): KAGVTQTPRYLIKTRGQQVTLSCSPISGHRSVSWYQQTPGQGLQFLFEYFSETQRNKGNFPGRFSGRQFSNSRSEMNVSTLELGDSALYLCASSLAGVETQYFGPGTRLLVL.

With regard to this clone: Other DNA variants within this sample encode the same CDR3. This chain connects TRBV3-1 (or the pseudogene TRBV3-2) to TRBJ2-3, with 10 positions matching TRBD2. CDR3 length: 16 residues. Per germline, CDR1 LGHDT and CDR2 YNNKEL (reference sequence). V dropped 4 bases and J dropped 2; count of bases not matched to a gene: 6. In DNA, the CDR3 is TGTGCCAGCAGCCCTAGGACTAGCGGCCCCACAGATACGCAGTATTTT. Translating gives CASSPRTSGPTDTQYF.

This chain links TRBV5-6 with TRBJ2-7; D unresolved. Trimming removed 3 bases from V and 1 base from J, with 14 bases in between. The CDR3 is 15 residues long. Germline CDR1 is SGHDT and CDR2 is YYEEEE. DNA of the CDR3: TGTGCCAGCAGCTCTTGGATTGACACATCCTACGAGCAGTACTTC. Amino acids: CASSSWIDTSYEQYF. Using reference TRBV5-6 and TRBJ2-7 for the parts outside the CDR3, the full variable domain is DAGVTQSPTHLIKTRGQQVTLRCSPKSGHDTVSWYQQALGQGPQFIFQYYEEEERQRGNFPDRFSGHQFPNYSSELNVNALLLGDSALYLCASSSWIDTSYEQYFGPGTRLTVT.

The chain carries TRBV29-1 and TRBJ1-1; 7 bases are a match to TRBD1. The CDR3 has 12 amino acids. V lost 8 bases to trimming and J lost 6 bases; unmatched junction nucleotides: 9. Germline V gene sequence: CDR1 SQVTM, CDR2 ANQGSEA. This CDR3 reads CSTDRAEAEAFF. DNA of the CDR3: TGCAGCACAGACAGGGCGGAGGCTGAAGCTTTCTTT. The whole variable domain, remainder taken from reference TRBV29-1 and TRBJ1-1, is SAVISQKPSRDICQRGTSLTIQCQVDSQVTMMFWYRQQPGQSLTLIATANQGSEATYESGFVIDKFPISRPNLTFSTLTVSNMSPEDSSIYLCSTDRAEAEAFFGQGTRLTVV.

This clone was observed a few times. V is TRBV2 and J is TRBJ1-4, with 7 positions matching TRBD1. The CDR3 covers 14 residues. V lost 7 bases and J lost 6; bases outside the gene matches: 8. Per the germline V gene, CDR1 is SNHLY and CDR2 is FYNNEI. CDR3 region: CASKTGRVDEKLFF. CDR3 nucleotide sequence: TGTGCCAGCAAGACAGGGCGGGTCGATGAAAAACTGTTTTTT.

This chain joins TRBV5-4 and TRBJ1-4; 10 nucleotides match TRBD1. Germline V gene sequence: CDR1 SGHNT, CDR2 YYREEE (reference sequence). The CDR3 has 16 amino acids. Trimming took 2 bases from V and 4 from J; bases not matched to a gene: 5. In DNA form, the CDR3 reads TGTGCCAGCAGCTTCGGACAGGGGGGGGGTAATGAAAAACTGTTTTTT. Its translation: CASSFGQGGGNEKLFF.